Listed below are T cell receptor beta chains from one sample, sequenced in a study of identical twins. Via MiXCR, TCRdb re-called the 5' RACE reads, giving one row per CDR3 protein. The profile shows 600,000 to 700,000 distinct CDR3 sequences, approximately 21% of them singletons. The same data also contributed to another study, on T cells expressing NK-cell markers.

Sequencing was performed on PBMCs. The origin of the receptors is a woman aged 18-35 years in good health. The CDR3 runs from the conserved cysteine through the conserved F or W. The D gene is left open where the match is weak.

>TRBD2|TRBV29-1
CSVVSGREIYEQFF
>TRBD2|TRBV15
CATREELAGGQETQYF
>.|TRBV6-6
CASRGGTADTQYF
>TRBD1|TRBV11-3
CASSLDLDRGPPSQETQYF
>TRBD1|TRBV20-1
CSASHPQGPSTEAFF
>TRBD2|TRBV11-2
CASSPTGLAGGIDNEQFF
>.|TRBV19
CASSKGETYEQYF
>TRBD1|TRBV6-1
CASSNPGQTYEQYF
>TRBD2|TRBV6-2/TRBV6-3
CASSYPWAGRGKTQYF
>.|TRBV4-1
CASSSPGTGYEQYF
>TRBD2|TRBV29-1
CSVSPGGFPQYF
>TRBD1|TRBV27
CASSTLGGGETQYF
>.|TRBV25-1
CASVRPVTGAQYF
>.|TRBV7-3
CASSLDPVNNEQFF
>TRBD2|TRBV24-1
CATVAGARDTQYF
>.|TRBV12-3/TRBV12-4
CASSLIPSRADTQYF
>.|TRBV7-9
CASSKTNSPLHF
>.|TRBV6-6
CASSYESYGYTF
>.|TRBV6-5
CASSYWSSSGKNTEAFF
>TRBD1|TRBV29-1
CSARTGREQFF
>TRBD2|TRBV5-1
CASSFRTSGYNEQFF
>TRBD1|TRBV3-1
CASSRRGLEQYF
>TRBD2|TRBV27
CASSSRSTSGRNEQFF
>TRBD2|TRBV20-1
CSALGLAGPYNEQFF
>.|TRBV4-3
CASSQETGTTGELFF
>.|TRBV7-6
CASSLVRIFDTGELFF
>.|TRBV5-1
CASSRGPGETQYF
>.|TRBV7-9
CASAQGHTEAFF
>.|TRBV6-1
CASRGMDYSYEQYF
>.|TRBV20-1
CSARQGGGNEQFF
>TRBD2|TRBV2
CASIPLAGVERYF
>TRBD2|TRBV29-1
CSVGGLAREQYF
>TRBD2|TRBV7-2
CASKNSGRTGELFF
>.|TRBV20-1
CSIPPIGGEKLFF
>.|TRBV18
CASSPTDRYNEQFF
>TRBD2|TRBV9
CASSIASGGYNEQFF
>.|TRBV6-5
CASSYAQGDGYGYTF
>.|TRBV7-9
CASSLGGGGSHEQYF
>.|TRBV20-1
CSAPKGNYEQYF